The sequence of this TCR beta chain was determined in a study of T cells in Graves' hyperthyroidism and ophthalmopathy. Concerning this clonotype itself: Its matching antigen is unknown.

Points from the study as a whole: Blood also contained most expanded thyroid clonotypes above 0.001. A model using 13 V-J features told ophthalmopathy apart from stable hyperthyroidism.

Trimming took off 0 bases at V and 1 base at J, with 10 bases between the two ends. Germline lookup yields CDR1 LNHNV and CDR2 YYDKDF (reference sequence). The CDR3 is made up of 16 amino acids. The TCR beta CDR3 regions underwent amplification using RNA transcripts as the source. An initial round of RT-PCR targeting the TCR CDR3 relied on the HTBI primer set. MiXCR, applied by TCRdb to the multiplex PCR reads, yields one record per CDR3 protein. The sample has under 350,000 distinct CDR3 sequences, around 23% seen once. Stable disease denoted Graves' hyperthyroidism without ophthalmopathy progression within 18 months.

This rearrangement joins TRBV15 to TRBJ1-5; D gene unclear. This clonotype was obtained from a woman in her forties or fifties with Graves' hyperthyroidism. Sequencing used blood. CDR3: CATSRDPQTSNQPQHF. In DNA, the CDR3 is TGTGCCACCAGCAGAGATCCCCAGACGAGCAATCAGCCCCAGCATTTT.